A selection of T cell receptor beta chains follows, all from one sample in a study of T cell changes during pregnancy in multiple sclerosis. Produced via immunoSEQ multiplex PCR; TCRdb's table is partial and in-frame only. The sample has over 50,000 clones, more than 80% seen once; the top ten hold 0.85% to 0.95%. Sequencing was performed on peripheral blood, taken in the first trimester of pregnancy. Source of these receptors: a female donor in good health, enrolled as a control in a pregnancy study. Each CDR3 is given without its conserved first and last residue. Each record gives: clone size, V gene, J gene, CDR3 protein. The size entry is marked missing in some rows and otherwise reads once, few, many or a size class.

clone size: .; V gene: TRBV18; J gene: TRBJ2-6; CDR3 protein: ASSPAVGSGANVLT
clone size: few; V gene: TRBV5-6; J gene: TRBJ1-1; CDR3 protein: ASSGSPGANTEAF
clone size: .; V gene: TRBV5-1; J gene: TRBJ1-6; CDR3 protein: ASSLAPTGTGDRSYNSPLH
clone size: .; V gene: TRBV27; J gene: TRBJ2-5; CDR3 protein: ASSLPTRGRTIEETQY
clone size: .; V gene: TRBV18; J gene: TRBJ1-5; CDR3 protein: ASSRTGTGNQPQH
clone size: .; V gene: TRBV19; J gene: TRBJ2-1; CDR3 protein: ASSPGQGGLIFNEQF
clone size: .; V gene: TRBV7-3; J gene: TRBJ1-2; CDR3 protein: ASSRKRVSHGYT
clone size: .; V gene: TRBV7-9; J gene: TRBJ1-2; CDR3 protein: ASSLVSGGGGYT
clone size: .; V gene: TRBV9; J gene: TRBJ2-7; CDR3 protein: ASSAFRESFYEQY
clone size: .; V gene: TRBV6-4; J gene: TRBJ2-3; CDR3 protein: ASSSSGGSADTQY
clone size: .; V gene: TRBV6-6; J gene: TRBJ2-3; CDR3 protein: ASSWTDPSTDTQY
clone size: once; V gene: TRBV7-2; J gene: TRBJ2-5; CDR3 protein: ASSLWGGLSAGTQY
clone size: few; V gene: TRBV30; J gene: TRBJ1-1; CDR3 protein: AWSVEENPNTEAF
clone size: .; V gene: TRBV5-1; J gene: TRBJ2-3; CDR3 protein: ASSSPGLAGGVGGADTQY